Sequencing of this TCR beta chain was carried out in a study of shared clonotypes between healthy human individuals. Study-level information: Participating donors consisted of a couple of women and a few men aged 18 to 49.

This CDR3 contains 12 residues. Germline V gene sequence: CDR1 MNHEY, CDR2 SVGAGI. Between the trimmed V and J ends, which lost 5 bases and 3 bases, there was a span of 5 bases. Donors had no recently reported acute infections or vaccinations and were HIV-negative. Sequencing used immunoSEQ multiplex PCR; TCRdb keeps in-frame clones, though not all of them. The sample includes around 990,000 clones, 70% to 85% of them seen just once. The source of this sequence is a man in his late teens or twenties in good health. Some clones in this sample may be carry-over from other donors' samples. The genes are TRBV6-5 and TRBJ1-3, with D unresolved. Sequenced material: memory CD4+ T cells from PBMCs. Subset specified: CD45RA-negative fraction. CDR3 sequence: CASSPRGNTIYF. CDR3 nucleotides: TGTGCCAGCAGTCCTCGTGGAAACACCATATATTTT.